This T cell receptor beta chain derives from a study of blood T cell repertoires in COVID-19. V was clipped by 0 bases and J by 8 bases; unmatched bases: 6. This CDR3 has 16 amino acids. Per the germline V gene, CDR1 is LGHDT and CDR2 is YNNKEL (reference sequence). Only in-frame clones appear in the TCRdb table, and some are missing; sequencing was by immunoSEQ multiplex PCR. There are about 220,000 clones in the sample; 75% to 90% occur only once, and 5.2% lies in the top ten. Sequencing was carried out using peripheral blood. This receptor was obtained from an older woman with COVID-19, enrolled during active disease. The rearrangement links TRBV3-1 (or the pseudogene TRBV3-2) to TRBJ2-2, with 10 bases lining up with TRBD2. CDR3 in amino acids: CASSQDLLAGAGELFF. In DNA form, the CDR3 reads TGTGCCAGCAGCCAAGATCTCCTAGCGGGAGCGGGGGAGCTGTTTTTT.